This is a list of T cell receptor beta chains from one sample in a study of shared T cell receptors in the human thymus. Sequencing was performed with immunoSEQ multiplex PCR; in TCRdb, only in-frame clones are kept and a portion is missing. Among approximately 660,000 clones, roughly 90% were seen once, and the ten largest hold over 0.008%. These data also formed part of another study, on human thymus T cells.

Sample: thymocytes. The source is a boy under two years old with a congenital heart defect. The CDR3 runs from the conserved cysteine through the conserved F or W. A D gene is named only where the DNA matches it firmly. Only some rows state a clone size, as once, few, many or a class for expanded clones.

J: TRBJ1-5
size: .
V: TRBV27
D: .
DNA: TGTGCCAGCAGTGCCTCGGGGGGGCCTGATCAGCCCCAGCATTTT
CDR3: CASSASGGPDQPQHF

J: TRBJ1-3
size: .
V: TRBV11-3
D: TRBD1
DNA: TGTGCCAGCAGCCAGGGACAGGGGGACACCATATATTTT
CDR3: CASSQGQGDTIYF

J: TRBJ1-1
size: .
V: TRBV13
D: TRBD1
DNA: TGTGCCAGCAGCGGGGACAGACGGAACACTGAAGCTTTCTTT
CDR3: CASSGDRRNTEAFF

J: TRBJ2-7
size: .
V: TRBV6-6
D: TRBD2
DNA: TGTGCCAGCACCCCCGGGAGGGAGGGCCCCTACGAGCAGTACTTC
CDR3: CASTPGREGPYEQYF

J: TRBJ1-2
size: .
V: TRBV4-3
D: .
DNA: TGCGCCAGCAGCCAAGAACAGAGCTATGGCTACACCTTC
CDR3: CASSQEQSYGYTF

J: TRBJ2-1
size: .
V: TRBV9
D: TRBD2
DNA: TGTGCCAGCAGCCACACCCAACTAGCGGGACTTTTAGGTGAGCAGTTCTTC
CDR3: CASSHTQLAGLLGEQFF

J: TRBJ2-1
size: .
V: TRBV11-3
D: .
DNA: TGTGCCAGCAGCTTAGATCGGAAGTGGAGCGCGATCCCCGGTGAGCAGTTCTTC
CDR3: CASSLDRKWSAIPGEQFF

J: TRBJ2-7
size: few
V: TRBV4-3
D: TRBD2
DNA: TGCGCCAGCAGCCAAGATCGGGCGGCAGCGGGAGACGAGCAGTACTTC
CDR3: CASSQDRAAAGDEQYF

J: TRBJ1-2
size: .
V: TRBV25-1
D: TRBD1
DNA: TGTGCCAGCAGTGAATATCAATATCAGGGGGCGCCCTCGGGAGGCTACACCTTC
CDR3: CASSEYQYQGAPSGGYTF

J: TRBJ2-7
size: .
V: TRBV6-1
D: .
DNA: TGTGCCAGCAAGTCTCAGGGAGGAGGCGAGCAGTACTTC
CDR3: CASKSQGGGEQYF

J: TRBJ2-6
size: .
V: TRBV12-5
D: TRBD1
DNA: TGTGCTAGTGGTTCCGGGGGACAGGGCTCTGGGGCCAACGTCCTGACTTTC
CDR3: CASGSGGQGSGANVLTF

J: TRBJ2-2
size: .
V: TRBV5-1
D: TRBD1
DNA: TGCGCCAGCAGCACGGACAGGGGGTCCGGGGAGCTGTTTTTT
CDR3: CASSTDRGSGELFF

J: TRBJ1-2
size: .
V: TRBV27
D: .
DNA: TGTGCCAGCACCACATGGAGCGGCAGGGGATTCTATGGCTACACCTTC
CDR3: CASTTWSGRGFYGYTF

J: TRBJ1-2
size: .
V: TRBV5-5
D: .
DNA: TGTGCCAGCAGCCCACTTCAACCCACTAACTATGGCTACACCTTC
CDR3: CASSPLQPTNYGYTF

J: TRBJ1-1
size: .
V: TRBV6-4
D: .
DNA: TGTGCCAGCAGCGAGGGTTCCGCGAACACTGAAGCTTTCTTT
CDR3: CASSEGSANTEAFF

J: TRBJ2-1
size: .
V: TRBV7-2
D: TRBD2
DNA: TGTGCCAGCAGCCCCGACGAGCTAGCGGGTTACAATGAGCAGTTCTTC
CDR3: CASSPDELAGYNEQFF

J: TRBJ2-7
size: .
V: TRBV6-5
D: TRBD2
DNA: TGTGCCAGCAGTCGACTAGCGGGGCCTTACGAGCAGTACTTC
CDR3: CASSRLAGPYEQYF

J: TRBJ2-1
size: few
V: TRBV5-6
D: .
DNA: TGTGCCAGCAGCTTGGTCTCAGGTAATGAGCAGTTCTTC
CDR3: CASSLVSGNEQFF

J: TRBJ1-2
size: .
V: TRBV4-1
D: .
DNA: TGCGCCAGCAGCCAAGGGCCCTCGAGGGCTAACTATGGCTACACCTTC
CDR3: CASSQGPSRANYGYTF

J: TRBJ2-5
size: .
V: TRBV7-8
D: TRBD2
DNA: TGTGCCAGCAGCCGTCGGGGAAGGGAGGGAGAGACCCAGTACTTC
CDR3: CASSRRGREGETQYF

J: TRBJ1-4
size: .
V: TRBV6-1
D: .
DNA: TGTGCCAGCAGTACCCTCACCGCCCGGGGTGAAAAACTGTTTTTT
CDR3: CASSTLTARGEKLFF

J: TRBJ2-1
size: few
V: TRBV10-2
D: .
DNA: TGCGCCAGCAGTGAGCAGGGTTCCTACAATGAGCAGTTCTTC
CDR3: CASSEQGSYNEQFF

J: TRBJ2-1
size: .
V: TRBV27
D: .
DNA: TGTGCCAGCAGCTCGTTGGGGGGGGCTCACTACAATGAGCAGTTCTTC
CDR3: CASSSLGGAHYNEQFF

J: TRBJ2-2
size: .
V: TRBV6-4
D: .
DNA: TGTGCCAGCAGTGACTCGAATTTGGAGGGCACCGGGGAGCTGTTTTTT
CDR3: CASSDSNLEGTGELFF

J: TRBJ2-7
size: .
V: TRBV4-3
D: TRBD2
DNA: TGCGCCAGCAGCCAAGGGGAGCGGGAGGGGCGGAACGAGCAGTACTTC
CDR3: CASSQGEREGRNEQYF

J: TRBJ2-7
size: .
V: TRBV11-3
D: .
DNA: TGTGCCAGCAGCTTAGCGGCAGGGGAGCAGTACTTC
CDR3: CASSLAAGEQYF

J: TRBJ2-7
size: .
V: TRBV10-3
D: TRBD2
DNA: TGTGCCATCAGTGAGTCGATGATTCCGGGCAGCGGGAAAGAAGGTGCCTACGAGCAGTACTTC
CDR3: CAISESMIPGSGKEGAYEQYF

J: TRBJ2-1
size: .
V: TRBV19
D: TRBD2
DNA: TGTGCCAGTAGTATGGGTAAGACTAGCGGGAAGGTCAATGAGCAGTTCTTC
CDR3: CASSMGKTSGKVNEQFF

J: TRBJ2-7
size: .
V: TRBV20-1
D: .
DNA: TGCAGTGCTAGCAGGTCGGGGGAGCAGTACTTC
CDR3: CSASRSGEQYF

J: TRBJ2-7
size: once
V: TRBV27
D: .
DNA: TGTGCCAGCAGCCCCATAAGGGAGGCACCCGAGCAGTACTTC
CDR3: CASSPIREAPEQYF

J: TRBJ2-7
size: .
V: TRBV5-4
D: TRBD1
DNA: TGTGCCAGCAAGGTGGGGAATGGATCGGACAGGGGAATCTACGAGCAGTACTTC
CDR3: CASKVGNGSDRGIYEQYF

J: TRBJ1-3
size: .
V: TRBV27
D: TRBD1
DNA: TGTGCCAGCAGTTCTTATACTCCCCCGGGACAGGGGAATATCGCTGGAAACACCATATATTTT
CDR3: CASSSYTPPGQGNIAGNTIYF

J: TRBJ2-2
size: .
V: TRBV7-2
D: .
DNA: TGTGCCAGCAGCTTTAGAGAGGCCGGGGAGCTGTTTTTT
CDR3: CASSFREAGELFF

J: TRBJ2-7
size: .
V: TRBV28
D: TRBD1
DNA: TGTGCCAGCAGAACAAGCGAACCTGGACAGGGCTACGAGCAGTACTTC
CDR3: CASRTSEPGQGYEQYF

J: TRBJ2-3
size: .
V: TRBV4-3
D: TRBD2
DNA: TGCGCCAGCAGCCCGAGCGTCCTAGCGGGAGGGGCTACAGATACGCAGTATTTT
CDR3: CASSPSVLAGGATDTQYF

J: TRBJ2-7
size: .
V: TRBV25-1
D: TRBD1
DNA: TGTGCCAGCAGGGTCGGACAGGGAAGCCACGAGCAGTACTTC
CDR3: CASRVGQGSHEQYF

J: TRBJ2-1
size: .
V: TRBV9
D: .
DNA: TGTGCCAGCAGCGTAGGTGGAGCAGAAACCAATGAGCAGTTCTTC
CDR3: CASSVGGAETNEQFF

J: TRBJ2-5
size: .
V: TRBV7-8
D: .
DNA: TGTGCCAGCAGCTTAGTCTTGGCGGGTCATTACCAAGAGACCCAGTACTTC
CDR3: CASSLVLAGHYQETQYF

J: TRBJ1-1
size: .
V: TRBV4-1
D: TRBD1
DNA: TGCGCCAGCAGCCATCCCAGCGCCAGGGGGGAGATCAACACTGAAGCTTTCTTT
CDR3: CASSHPSARGEINTEAFF

J: TRBJ1-2
size: .
V: TRBV28
D: TRBD1
DNA: TGTGCCAGCAGCGACAGGGTCGGCTACACCTTC
CDR3: CASSDRVGYTF

J: TRBJ2-7
size: .
V: TRBV5-8
D: TRBD2
DNA: TGTGCCAGCAGCCGGACTAGTACCTACGAGCAGTACTTC
CDR3: CASSRTSTYEQYF

J: TRBJ2-7
size: .
V: TRBV6-5
D: .
DNA: TGTGCCAGTACAGGGTCCCCAGGCGAGCAGTACTTC
CDR3: CASTGSPGEQYF

J: TRBJ2-1
size: .
V: TRBV11-2
D: .
DNA: TGTGCCAGCAGCTTAACAGCGGATACCTACAATGAGCAGTTCTTC
CDR3: CASSLTADTYNEQFF

J: TRBJ2-5
size: .
V: TRBV2
D: .
DNA: TGTGCCAGCAGCCTTGGGGGCGGACGAAAGGAGACCCAGTACTTC
CDR3: CASSLGGGRKETQYF

J: TRBJ2-5
size: .
V: TRBV28
D: TRBD1
DNA: TGTGCCAGCAGTACTTCTCCCGGGGACAGGGCAGAGACCCAGTACTTC
CDR3: CASSTSPGDRAETQYF

J: TRBJ2-3
size: .
V: TRBV6-1
D: TRBD2
DNA: TGTGCCAGCAGTGAAGCCAGCAGGGACTACAGCACAGATACGCAGTATTTT
CDR3: CASSEASRDYSTDTQYF

J: TRBJ2-1
size: .
V: TRBV28
D: TRBD2
DNA: TGTGCCAGCAGCCCACCTCCCCAGACTAGCGGTGGGACTTACAATGAGCAGTTCTTC
CDR3: CASSPPPQTSGGTYNEQFF

J: TRBJ2-7
size: .
V: TRBV28
D: TRBD1
DNA: TGTGCCAGCAGTCTGCTGGACAGGGAAAACTACGAGCAGTACTTC
CDR3: CASSLLDRENYEQYF

J: TRBJ2-7
size: .
V: TRBV5-1
D: TRBD2
DNA: TGCGCCAGCAGCTTGGAGGCGGGAGAGGCATACGAGCAGTACTTC
CDR3: CASSLEAGEAYEQYF

J: TRBJ2-7
size: few
V: TRBV19
D: .
DNA: TGTGCCAGTAGTATAGTGGGCAGCTCCTACGAGCAGTACTTC
CDR3: CASSIVGSSYEQYF